The source of this TCR beta chain is a study of technical replicates of blood from a few donors listed by TCRdb under 2017. The library was generated by the immunoSEQ multiplex PCR assay. Sourced from immuneACCESS, this table was stored by TCRdb with only in-frame sequences that have V and J called. A share of the clones is absent; for the studies checked, an unresolved V gene accounts for under half, and the remainder has no known explanation. The sample has around 76,000 clones on record, around 97% of them singletons. Roughly 0.2% of the sample is taken by the ten largest. V is pared back by 2 bases and J by 4 bases, with 14 bases lying between the germline termini. Counted from cysteine to phenylalanine, this CDR3 has 15 amino acids. CDR3 DNA is the only sequence kept; it has 45 bases, read in frame from the first base. CDR1 SEHNR and CDR2 FQNEAQ are derived from the germline V gene (reference sequence).

Note on this clone: This clone's antigen is unknown. Per-base qualities were not stored, and no clone one base away is much larger.

The sequenced sample was T cells isolated from PBMCs. This chain is built from TRBV7-9 and TRBJ2-5; the D gene lacks a confident call. The sequence was obtained from a human donor in good health. CDR3 sequence: CASSLPLDLLETQYF. The bases read TGTGCCAGCAGCTTACCCTTAGACTTACTAGAGACCCAGTACTTC.